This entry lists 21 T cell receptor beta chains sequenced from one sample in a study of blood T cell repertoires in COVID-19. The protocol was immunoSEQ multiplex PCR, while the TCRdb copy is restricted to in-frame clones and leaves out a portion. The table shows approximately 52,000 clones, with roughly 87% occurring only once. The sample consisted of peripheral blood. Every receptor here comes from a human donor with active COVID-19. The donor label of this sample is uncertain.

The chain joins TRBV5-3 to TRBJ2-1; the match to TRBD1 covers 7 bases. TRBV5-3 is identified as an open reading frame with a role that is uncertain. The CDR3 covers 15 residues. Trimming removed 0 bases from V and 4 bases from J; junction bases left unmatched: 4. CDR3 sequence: CARSLVLGQYNEQFF. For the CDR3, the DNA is TGTGCCAGAAGCTTGGTTTTGGGACAGTACAATGAGCAGTTCTTC.

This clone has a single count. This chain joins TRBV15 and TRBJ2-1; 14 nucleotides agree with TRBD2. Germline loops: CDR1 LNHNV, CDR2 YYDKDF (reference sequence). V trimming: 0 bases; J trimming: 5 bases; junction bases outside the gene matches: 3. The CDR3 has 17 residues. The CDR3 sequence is CATSRDRTSGGNNEQFF. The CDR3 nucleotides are TGTGCCACCAGCAGAGATCGGACTAGCGGGGGGAACAATGAGCAGTTCTTC.

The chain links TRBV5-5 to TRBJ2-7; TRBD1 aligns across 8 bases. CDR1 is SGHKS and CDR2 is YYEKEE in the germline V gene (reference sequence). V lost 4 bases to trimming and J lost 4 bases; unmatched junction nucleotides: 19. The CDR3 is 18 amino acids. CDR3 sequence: CASSHAAATGTGTYEQYF. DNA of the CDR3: TGTGCCAGCAGCCATGCCGCCGCGACCGGGACAGGAACGTACGAGCAGTACTTC.

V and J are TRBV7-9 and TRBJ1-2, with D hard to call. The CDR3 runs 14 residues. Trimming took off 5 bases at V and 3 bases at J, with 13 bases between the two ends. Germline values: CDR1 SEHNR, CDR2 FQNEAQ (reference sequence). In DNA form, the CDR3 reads TGTGCCAGCAGCGCCTTGGGCGGGGACTATGGCTACACCTTC. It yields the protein CASSALGGDYGYTF.

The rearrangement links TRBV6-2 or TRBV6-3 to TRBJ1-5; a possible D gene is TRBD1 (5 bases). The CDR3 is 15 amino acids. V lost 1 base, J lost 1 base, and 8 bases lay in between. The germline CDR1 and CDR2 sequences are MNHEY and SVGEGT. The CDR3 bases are TGTGCCAGCAGTTACTACAGGACCAGCAATCAGCCCCAGCATTTT. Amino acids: CASSYYRTSNQPQHF.

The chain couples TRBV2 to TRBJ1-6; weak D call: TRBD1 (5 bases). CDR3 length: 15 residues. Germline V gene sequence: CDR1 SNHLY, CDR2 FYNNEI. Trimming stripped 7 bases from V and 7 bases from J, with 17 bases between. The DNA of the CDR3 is TGTGCCAGCATATTCTCTCGGGCAGGGAATTCACCCCTCCACTTT. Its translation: CASIFSRAGNSPLHF.

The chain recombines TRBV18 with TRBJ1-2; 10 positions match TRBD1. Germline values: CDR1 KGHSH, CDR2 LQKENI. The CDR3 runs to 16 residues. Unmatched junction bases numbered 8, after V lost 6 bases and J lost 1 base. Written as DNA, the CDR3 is TGTGCCAGCTCTACGACAGGGGGCACGGTTAACTATGGCTACACCTTC. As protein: CASSTTGGTVNYGYTF.

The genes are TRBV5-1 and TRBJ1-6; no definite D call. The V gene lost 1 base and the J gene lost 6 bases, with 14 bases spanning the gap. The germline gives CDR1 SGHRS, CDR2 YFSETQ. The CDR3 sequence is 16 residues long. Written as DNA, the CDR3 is TGCGCCAGCAGCTTGACGGGGAACAGCTTTAATTCACCCCTCCACTTT. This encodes CASSLTGNSFNSPLHF. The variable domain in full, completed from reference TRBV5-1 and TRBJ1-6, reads KAGVTQTPRYLIKTRGQQVTLSCSPISGHRSVSWYQQTPGQGLQFLFEYFSETQRNKGNFPGRFSGRQFSNSRSEMNVSTLELGDSALYLCASSLTGNSFNSPLHFGNGTRLTVT.

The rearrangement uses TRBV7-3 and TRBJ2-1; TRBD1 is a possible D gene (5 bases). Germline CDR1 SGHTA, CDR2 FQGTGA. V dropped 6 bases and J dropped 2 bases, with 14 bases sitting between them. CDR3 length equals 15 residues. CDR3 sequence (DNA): TGTGCCAGCAGTCTAGGGGCAGGGCCCTACAATGAGCAGTTCTTC. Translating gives CASSLGAGPYNEQFF.

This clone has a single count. DNA of the CDR3: TGTGCCAGCCTTAAAGGAGTTTCTGGAAACACCATATATTTT. This sequence encodes CASLKGVSGNTIYF. The chain joins TRBV16 to TRBJ1-3; no firm D call. V was cut by 8 bases and J by 1 base, with 12 bases left in between. CDR1 and CDR2 from the germline V gene are KGHSY and FQNENV. The CDR3 is 14 residues long.

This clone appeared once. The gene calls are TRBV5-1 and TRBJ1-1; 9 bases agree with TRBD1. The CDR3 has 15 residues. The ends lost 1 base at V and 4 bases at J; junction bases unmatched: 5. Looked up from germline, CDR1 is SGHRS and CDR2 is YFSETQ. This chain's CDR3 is CASSLMGQGGTEAFF. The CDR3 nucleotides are TGCGCCAGCAGCTTGATGGGACAGGGAGGCACTGAAGCTTTCTTT.

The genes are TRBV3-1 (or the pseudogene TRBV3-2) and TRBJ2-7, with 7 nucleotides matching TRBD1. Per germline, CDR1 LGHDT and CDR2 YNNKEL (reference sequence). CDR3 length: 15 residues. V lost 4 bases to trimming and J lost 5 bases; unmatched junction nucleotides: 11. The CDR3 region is CASSLGTARYNEQYF. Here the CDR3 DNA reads TGTGCCAGCAGCCTAGGGACAGCCCGATATAACGAGCAGTACTTC.

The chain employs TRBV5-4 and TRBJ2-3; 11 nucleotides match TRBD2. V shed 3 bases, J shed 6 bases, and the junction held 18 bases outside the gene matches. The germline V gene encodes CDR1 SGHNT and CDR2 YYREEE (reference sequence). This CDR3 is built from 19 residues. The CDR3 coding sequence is TGTGCCAGCAGCTCCGATCGGGGCTTAGCGGGGGGGGCAGGGGATACGCAGTATTTT. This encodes CASSSDRGLAGGAGDTQYF.

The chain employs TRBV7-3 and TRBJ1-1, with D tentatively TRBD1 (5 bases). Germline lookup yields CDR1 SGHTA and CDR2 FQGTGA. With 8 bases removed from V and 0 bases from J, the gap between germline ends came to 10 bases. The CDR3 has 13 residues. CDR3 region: CASAPTVNTEAFF. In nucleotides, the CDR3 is TGTGCCAGCGCACCGACAGTGAACACTGAAGCTTTCTTT.

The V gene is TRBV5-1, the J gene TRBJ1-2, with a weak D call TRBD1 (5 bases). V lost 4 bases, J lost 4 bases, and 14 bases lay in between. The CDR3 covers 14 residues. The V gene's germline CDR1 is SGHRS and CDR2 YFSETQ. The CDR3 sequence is CASSPGGAAYGYTF. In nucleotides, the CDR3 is TGCGCCAGCAGCCCCGGTGGGGCCGCCTATGGCTACACCTTC.

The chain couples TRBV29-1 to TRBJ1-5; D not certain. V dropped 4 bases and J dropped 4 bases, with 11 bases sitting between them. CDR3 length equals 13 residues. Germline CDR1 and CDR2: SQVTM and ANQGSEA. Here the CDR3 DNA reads TGCAGCGTTGGAGGCGCCGGAAATCAGCCCCAGCATTTT. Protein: CSVGGAGNQPQHF.

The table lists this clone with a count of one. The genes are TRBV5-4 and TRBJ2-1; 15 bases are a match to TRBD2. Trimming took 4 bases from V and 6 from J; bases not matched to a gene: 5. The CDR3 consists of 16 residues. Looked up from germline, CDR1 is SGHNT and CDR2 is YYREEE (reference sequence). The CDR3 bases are TGTGCCAGCAGCCTTGGACTAGCGGGGGGGCGCAATGAGCAGTTCTTC. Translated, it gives CASSLGLAGGRNEQFF.

The CDR3: CASSLQGMRTDTQYF. The CDR3 DNA reads as TGTGCCAGCAGCTTACAGGGGATGCGGACAGATACGCAGTATTTT. The chain is built from TRBV7-3 and TRBJ2-3; maybe TRBD1 (6 bases). The CDR3 runs to 15 residues. V dropped 2 bases and J dropped 3 bases, with 12 bases sitting between them. CDR1 SGHTA and CDR2 FQGTGA come from the germline V gene. Full variable domain (rest looked up from reference TRBV7-3 and TRBJ2-3): GAGVSQTPSNKVTEKGKYVELRCDPISGHTALYWYRQSLGQGPEFLIYFQGTGAADDSGLPNDRFFAVRPEGSVSTLKIQRTERGDSAVYLCASSLQGMRTDTQYFGPGTRLTVL.

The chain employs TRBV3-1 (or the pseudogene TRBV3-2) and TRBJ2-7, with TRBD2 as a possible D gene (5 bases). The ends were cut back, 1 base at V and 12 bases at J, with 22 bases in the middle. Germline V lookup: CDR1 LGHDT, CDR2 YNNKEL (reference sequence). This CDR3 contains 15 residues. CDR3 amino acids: CASSQGFIEGQAMYF. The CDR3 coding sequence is TGTGCCAGCAGCCAAGGGTTCATCGAGGGTCAAGCTATGTACTTC.

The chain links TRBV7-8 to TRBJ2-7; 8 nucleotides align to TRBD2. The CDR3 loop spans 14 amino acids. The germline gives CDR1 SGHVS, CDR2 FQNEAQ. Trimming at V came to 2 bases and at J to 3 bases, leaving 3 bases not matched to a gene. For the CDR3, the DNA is TGTGCCAGCAGCTTAATAGCGGGGAGCTACGAGCAGTACTTC. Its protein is CASSLIAGSYEQYF.

The CDR3 sequence: CASSYMGSEYEQYF. The CDR3 nucleotides are TGTGCCAGCAGTTACATGGGGAGTGAGTACGAGCAGTACTTC. The J gene is TRBJ2-7, the V gene TRBV6-6, with TRBD2 as a possible D gene (5 bases). Germline V CDR1 and CDR2: MNHNY, SVGAGI (reference sequence). Trimming removed 2 bases from V and 4 bases from J, with 12 bases in between. The CDR3 runs to 14 residues.